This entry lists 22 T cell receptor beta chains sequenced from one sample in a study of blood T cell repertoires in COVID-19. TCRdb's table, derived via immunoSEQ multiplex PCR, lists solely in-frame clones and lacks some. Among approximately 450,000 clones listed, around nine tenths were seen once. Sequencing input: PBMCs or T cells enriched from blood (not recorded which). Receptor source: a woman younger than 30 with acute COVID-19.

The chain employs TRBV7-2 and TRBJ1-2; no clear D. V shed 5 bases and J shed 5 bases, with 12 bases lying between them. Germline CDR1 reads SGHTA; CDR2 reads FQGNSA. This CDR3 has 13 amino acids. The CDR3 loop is CASSEVSVYGYTF. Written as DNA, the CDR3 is TGTGCCAGCAGCGAGGTTTCCGTTTATGGCTACACCTTC.

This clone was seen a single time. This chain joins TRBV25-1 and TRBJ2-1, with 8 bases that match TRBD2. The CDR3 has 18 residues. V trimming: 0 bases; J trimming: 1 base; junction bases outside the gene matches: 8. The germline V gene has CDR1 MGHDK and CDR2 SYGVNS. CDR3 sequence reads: CASSEYGPGRGSYNEQFF. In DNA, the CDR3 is TGTGCCAGCAGTGAATATGGTCCCGGGAGGGGGTCCTACAATGAGCAGTTCTTC.

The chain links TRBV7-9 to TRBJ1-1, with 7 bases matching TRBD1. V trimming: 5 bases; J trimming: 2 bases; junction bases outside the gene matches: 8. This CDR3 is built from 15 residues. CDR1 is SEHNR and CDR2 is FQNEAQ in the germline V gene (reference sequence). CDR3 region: CASSPGDRPNTEAFF. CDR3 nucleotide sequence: TGTGCCAGCAGCCCGGGGGACAGACCTAACACTGAAGCTTTCTTT.

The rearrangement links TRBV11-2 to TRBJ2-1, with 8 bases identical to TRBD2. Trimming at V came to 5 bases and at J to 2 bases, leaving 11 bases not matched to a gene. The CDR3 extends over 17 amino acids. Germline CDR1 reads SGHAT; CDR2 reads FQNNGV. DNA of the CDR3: TGTGCCAGCAGCCCCTTAAGCGGGGGCTATCCCTACAATGAGCAGTTCTTC. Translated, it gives CASSPLSGGYPYNEQFF.

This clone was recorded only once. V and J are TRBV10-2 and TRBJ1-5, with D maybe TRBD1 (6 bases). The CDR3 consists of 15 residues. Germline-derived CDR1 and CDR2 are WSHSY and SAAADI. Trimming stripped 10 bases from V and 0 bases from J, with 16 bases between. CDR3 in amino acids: CATFATGHSNQPQHF. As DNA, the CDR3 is TGCGCCACCTTCGCAACAGGGCATAGCAATCAGCCCCAGCATTTT.

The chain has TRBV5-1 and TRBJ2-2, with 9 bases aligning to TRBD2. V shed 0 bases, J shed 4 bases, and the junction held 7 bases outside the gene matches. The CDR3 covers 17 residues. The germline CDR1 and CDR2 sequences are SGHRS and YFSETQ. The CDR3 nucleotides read TGCGCCAGCAGCTTGGCGTTAGCGGGGGTCCTCACCGGGGAGCTGTTTTTT. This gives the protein CASSLALAGVLTGELFF.

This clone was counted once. The CDR3 coding sequence is TGTGCCAGCAGCTTAAGTTTACAGGGTGACAACGTCCTGACTTTC. Its protein product is CASSLSLQGDNVLTF. The V gene is TRBV7-3, the J gene TRBJ2-6; weak D call: TRBD1 (6 bases). Germline V gives CDR1 SGHTA, CDR2 FQGTGA. CDR3 length: 15 amino acids. The ends were cut back, 1 base at V and 9 bases at J, with 13 bases in the middle.

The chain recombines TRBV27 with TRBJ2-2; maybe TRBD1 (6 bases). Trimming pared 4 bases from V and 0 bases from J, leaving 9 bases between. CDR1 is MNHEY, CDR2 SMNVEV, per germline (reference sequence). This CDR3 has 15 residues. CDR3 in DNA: TGTGCCAGCAGTTCCAGGGGAGCGAACACCGGGGAGCTGTTTTTT. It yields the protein CASSSRGANTGELFF.

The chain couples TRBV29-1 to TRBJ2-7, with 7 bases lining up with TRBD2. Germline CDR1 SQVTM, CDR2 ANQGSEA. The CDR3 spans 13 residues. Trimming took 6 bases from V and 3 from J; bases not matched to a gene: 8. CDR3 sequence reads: CSVATSQLYEQYF. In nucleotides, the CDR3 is TGCAGCGTCGCGACTAGCCAACTCTACGAGCAGTACTTC.

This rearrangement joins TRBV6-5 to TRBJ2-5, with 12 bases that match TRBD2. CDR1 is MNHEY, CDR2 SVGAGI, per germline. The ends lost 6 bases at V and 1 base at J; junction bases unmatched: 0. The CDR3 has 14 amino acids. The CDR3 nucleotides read TGTGCCAGCAGGGGACTAGCGGGCCAAGAGACCCAGTACTTC. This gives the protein CASRGLAGQETQYF.

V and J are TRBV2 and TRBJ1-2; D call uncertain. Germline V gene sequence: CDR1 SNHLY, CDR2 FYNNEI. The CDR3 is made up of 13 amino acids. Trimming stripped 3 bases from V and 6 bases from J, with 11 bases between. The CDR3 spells CASSDAGKNGYTF. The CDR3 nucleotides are TGTGCCAGCAGTGATGCAGGAAAAAATGGCTACACCTTC.

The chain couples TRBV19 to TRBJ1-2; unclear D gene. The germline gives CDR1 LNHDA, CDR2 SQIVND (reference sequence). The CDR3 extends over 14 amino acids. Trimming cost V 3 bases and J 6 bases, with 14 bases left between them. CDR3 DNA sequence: TGTGCCAGTAGTATGCACAGCCACTCAAATGGCTACACCTTC. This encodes CASSMHSHSNGYTF.

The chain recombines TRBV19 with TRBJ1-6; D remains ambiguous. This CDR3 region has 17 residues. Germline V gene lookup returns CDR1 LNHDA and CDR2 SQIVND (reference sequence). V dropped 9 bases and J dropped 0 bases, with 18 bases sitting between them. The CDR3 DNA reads TGTGCCAGCCTCGACCGGAGTCACAACTCCTATAATTCACCCCTCCACTTT. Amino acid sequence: CASLDRSHNSYNSPLHF.

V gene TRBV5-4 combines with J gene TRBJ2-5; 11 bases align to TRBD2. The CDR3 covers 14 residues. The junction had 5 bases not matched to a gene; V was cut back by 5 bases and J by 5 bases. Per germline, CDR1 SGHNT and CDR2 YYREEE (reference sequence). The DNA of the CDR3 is TGTGCCAGCAGACTAGCGGGAGTAGGGGAGACCCAGTACTTC. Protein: CASRLAGVGETQYF.

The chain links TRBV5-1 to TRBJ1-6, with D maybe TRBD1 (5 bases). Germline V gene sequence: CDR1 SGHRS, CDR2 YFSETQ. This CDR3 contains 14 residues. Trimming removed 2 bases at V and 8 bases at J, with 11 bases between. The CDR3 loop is CASSLGGEYSPLHF. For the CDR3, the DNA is TGCGCCAGCAGCTTAGGAGGGGAATATTCACCCCTCCACTTT.

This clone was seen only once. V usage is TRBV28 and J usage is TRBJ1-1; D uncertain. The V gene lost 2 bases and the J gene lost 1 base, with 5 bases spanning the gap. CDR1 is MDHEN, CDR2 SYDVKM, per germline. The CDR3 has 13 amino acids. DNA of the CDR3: TGTGCCAGCAGTTTAATAGCGAACACTGAAGCTTTCTTT. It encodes CASSLIANTEAFF.

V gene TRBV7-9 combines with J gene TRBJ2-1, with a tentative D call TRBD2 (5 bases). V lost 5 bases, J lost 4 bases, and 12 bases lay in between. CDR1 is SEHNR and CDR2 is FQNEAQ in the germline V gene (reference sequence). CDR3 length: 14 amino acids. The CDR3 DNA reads TGTGCCAGCAGCCAATCCACTAGTTACAATGAGCAGTTCTTC. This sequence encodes CASSQSTSYNEQFF.

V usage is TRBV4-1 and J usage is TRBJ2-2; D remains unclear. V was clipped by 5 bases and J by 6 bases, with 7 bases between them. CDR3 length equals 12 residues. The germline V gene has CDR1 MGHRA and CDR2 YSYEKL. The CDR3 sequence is CASSSRAGELFF. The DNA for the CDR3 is TGCGCCAGCAGCTCCCGTGCCGGGGAGCTGTTTTTT.

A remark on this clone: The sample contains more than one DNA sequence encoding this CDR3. The DNA of the CDR3 is TGTGCCAGCAGCTTGAGCCGGTACTATGGCTACACCTTC. Encoded protein: CASSLSRYYGYTF. This chain connects TRBV5-8 to TRBJ1-2; no clear D. V was clipped by 1 base and J by 3 bases, with 7 bases between them. The CDR3 is 13 residues long. Germline loops: CDR1 SGHTS, CDR2 YDEGEE.

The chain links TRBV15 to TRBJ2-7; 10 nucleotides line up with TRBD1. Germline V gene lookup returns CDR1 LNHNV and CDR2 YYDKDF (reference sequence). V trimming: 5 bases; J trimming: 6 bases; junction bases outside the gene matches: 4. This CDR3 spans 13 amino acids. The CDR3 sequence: CATSPRDRGEQYF. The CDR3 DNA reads TGTGCCACCAGCCCCCGGGACAGGGGCGAGCAGTACTTC.

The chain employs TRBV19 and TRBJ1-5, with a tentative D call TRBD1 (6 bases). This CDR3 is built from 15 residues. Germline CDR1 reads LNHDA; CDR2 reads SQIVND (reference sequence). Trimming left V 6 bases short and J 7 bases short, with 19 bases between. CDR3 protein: CASSISLGGWQPQHF. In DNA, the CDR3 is TGTGCCAGTAGCATATCACTAGGGGGTTGGCAGCCCCAGCATTTT.

The CDR3 coding sequence is TGTGCCAGCATTGGGGGACTTTTGAGGAACACTGAAGCTTTCTTT. Its protein is CASIGGLLRNTEAFF. The chain couples TRBV6-5 to TRBJ1-1, with a possible D match to TRBD1 (5 bases). CDR3 size: 15 residues. Trimming cost V 7 bases and J 1 base, with 16 bases left between them. Germline-derived CDR1 and CDR2 are MNHEY and SVGAGI.